This T cell receptor (beta chain) was sequenced during a study of blood T cell repertoires in COVID-19. Study context: The origin of the acute and convalescent COVID-19 samples was the United States, Italy and Spain.

Per the authors' pipeline: Amplification of reference gene primers was used by the study to estimate nucleated cell counts. Using immunoSEQ multiplex PCR, the repertoire was profiled, and TCRdb retains in-frame clones only, with some absent. V and J calls and clone size come straight from that table; D and trimming were deduced from the DNA. The data hold about 220,000 clones, with 75% to 85% observed a single time. The specimen was peripheral blood. The clonotype was recovered from a woman between 70 and 85 years old with acute or convalescent COVID-19.

The CDR3 DNA reads as TGTGCCAGCGGGAGGGGTGAGCAGTTCTTC. As protein: CASGRGEQFF. V is TRBV7-2 and J is TRBJ2-1; 7 bases agree with TRBD2. The trim removed 8 bases at V and 9 bases at J, leaving 1 base unmatched. The germline V gene encodes CDR1 SGHTA and CDR2 FQGNSA. The CDR3 runs 10 residues.